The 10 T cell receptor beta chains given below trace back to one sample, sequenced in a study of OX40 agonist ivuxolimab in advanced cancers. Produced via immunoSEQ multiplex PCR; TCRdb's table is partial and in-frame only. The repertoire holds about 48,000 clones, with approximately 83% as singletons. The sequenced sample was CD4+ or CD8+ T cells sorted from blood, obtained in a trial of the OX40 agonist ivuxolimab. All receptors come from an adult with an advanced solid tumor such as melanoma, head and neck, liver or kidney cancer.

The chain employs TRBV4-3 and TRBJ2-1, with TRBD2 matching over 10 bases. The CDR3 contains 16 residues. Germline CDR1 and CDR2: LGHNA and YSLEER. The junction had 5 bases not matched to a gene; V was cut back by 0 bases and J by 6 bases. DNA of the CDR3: TGCGCCAGCAGCCAAGACCTAGCGGGAGACGCCAATGAGCAGTTCTTC. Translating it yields CASSQDLAGDANEQFF.

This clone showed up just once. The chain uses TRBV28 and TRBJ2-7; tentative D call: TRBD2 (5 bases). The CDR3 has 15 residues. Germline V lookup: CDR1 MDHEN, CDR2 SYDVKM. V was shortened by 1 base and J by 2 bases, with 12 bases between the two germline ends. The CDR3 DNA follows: TGTGCCAGCAGTTTATTCACGTTGGGAGCCTACGAGCAGTACTTC. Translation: CASSLFTLGAYEQYF.

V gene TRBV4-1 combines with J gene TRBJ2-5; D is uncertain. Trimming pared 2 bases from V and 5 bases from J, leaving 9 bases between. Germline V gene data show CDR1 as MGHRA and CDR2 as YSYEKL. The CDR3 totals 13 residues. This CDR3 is CASSQNYPETQYF. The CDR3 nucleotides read TGCGCCAGCAGCCAAAATTACCCCGAGACCCAGTACTTC.

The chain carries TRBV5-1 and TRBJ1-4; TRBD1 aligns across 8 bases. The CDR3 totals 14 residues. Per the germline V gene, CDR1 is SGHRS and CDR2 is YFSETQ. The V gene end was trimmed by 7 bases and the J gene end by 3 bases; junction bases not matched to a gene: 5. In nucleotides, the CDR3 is TGCGCCAGCTCCCCGGGACAGGCTAATGAAAAACTGTTTTTT. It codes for CASSPGQANEKLFF.

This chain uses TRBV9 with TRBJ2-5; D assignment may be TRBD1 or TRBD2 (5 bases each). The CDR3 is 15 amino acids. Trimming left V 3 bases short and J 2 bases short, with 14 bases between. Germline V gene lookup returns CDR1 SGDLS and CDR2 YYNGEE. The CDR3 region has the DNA TGTGCCAGCAGCGACCGGGACCCAGTACAAGAGACCCAGTACTTC. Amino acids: CASSDRDPVQETQYF.

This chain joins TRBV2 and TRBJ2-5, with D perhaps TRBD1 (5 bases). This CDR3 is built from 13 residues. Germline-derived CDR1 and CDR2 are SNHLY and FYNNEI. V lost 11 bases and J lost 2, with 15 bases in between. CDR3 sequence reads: CAGNFQGQETQYF. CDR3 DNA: TGTGCCGGTAATTTTCAGGGACAAGAGACCCAGTACTTC.

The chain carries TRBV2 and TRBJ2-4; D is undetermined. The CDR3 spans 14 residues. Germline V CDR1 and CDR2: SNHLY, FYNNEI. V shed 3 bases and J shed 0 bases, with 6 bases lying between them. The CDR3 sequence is CASSDSLAKNIQYF. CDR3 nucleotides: TGTGCCAGCAGTGATTCGCTAGCCAAAAACATTCAGTACTTC.

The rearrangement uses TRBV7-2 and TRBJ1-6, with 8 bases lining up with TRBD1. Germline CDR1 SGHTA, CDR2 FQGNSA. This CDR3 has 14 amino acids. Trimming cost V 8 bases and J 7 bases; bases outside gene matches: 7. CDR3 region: CASGKQGDNSPLHF. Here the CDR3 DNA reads TGTGCCAGCGGCAAACAGGGGGACAATTCACCCCTCCACTTT.

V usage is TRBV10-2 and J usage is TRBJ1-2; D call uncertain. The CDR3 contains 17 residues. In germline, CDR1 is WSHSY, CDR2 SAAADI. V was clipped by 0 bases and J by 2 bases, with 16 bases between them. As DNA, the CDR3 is TGCGCCAGCAGTGAGTCGATTCAAGGGCTATTCAACTATGGCTACACCTTC. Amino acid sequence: CASSESIQGLFNYGYTF.

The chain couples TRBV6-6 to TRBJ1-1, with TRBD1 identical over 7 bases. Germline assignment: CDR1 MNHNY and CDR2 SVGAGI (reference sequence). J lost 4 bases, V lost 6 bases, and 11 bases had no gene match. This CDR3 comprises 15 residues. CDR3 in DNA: TGTGCCAGCAGCACCCCACAGGGGCGAGGCACTGAAGCTTTCTTT. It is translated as CASSTPQGRGTEAFF.